A selection of T cell receptor beta chains follows, all from one sample in a study of T-cell reconstitution after alpha-beta-depleted transplantation in children. TCRdb redid the calling of the PCR reads with MiXCR, one entry per CDR3 protein. This table has fewer than 95,000 distinct CDR3 sequences, approximately 12% appearing once. The starting material was PBMCs from the stem cell graft donor, obtained from the stem cell graft. All receptors derive from a human donor who donated a stem cell graft to a child with inherited bone marrow failure. CDR3s include the opening cysteine and the closing phenylalanine or tryptophan. The D gene is left open where the match is weak. Only some rows state a clone size, as once, few, many or a class for expanded clones.

V gene	clone size	D gene	J gene	CDR3 protein	CDR3 DNA
TRBV5-1	many	TRBD2	TRBJ2-7	CASSLALLAGSHEQYF	TGCGCCAGCAGCTTGGCCTTGCTAGCGGGTTCCCACGAGCAGTACTTC
TRBV20-1	many	-	TRBJ2-7	CSARTDPGLSYF	TGCAGTGCTAGAACTGACCCGGGACTTTCGTACTTC
TRBV14	many	-	TRBJ2-2	CASSQDAGVNTGELFF	TGTGCCAGCAGCCAAGATGCCGGGGTCAACACCGGGGAGCTGTTTTTT
TRBV5-6	many	TRBD1	TRBJ1-6	CASSLGEGGGSPLHF	TGTGCCAGCAGCTTGGGGGAGGGAGGGGGCTCACCCCTCCACTTT
TRBV20-1	few	-	TRBJ1-1	CSSRGTTWDTEAFF	TGCAGTTCGAGGGGAACTACGTGGGACACTGAAGCTTTCTTT
TRBV5-1	many	-	TRBJ1-1	CASSPGRRSATEAFF	TGCGCCAGCAGCCCGGGACGGCGGTCGGCCACTGAAGCTTTCTTT
TRBV5-1	medium-sized	-	TRBJ2-6	CASSWGSGNVLTF	TGCGCCAGCAGCTGGGGGTCCGGCAACGTCCTGACTTTC
TRBV20-1	many	-	TRBJ1-2	CSASLYGYTF	TGCAGTGCTAGTCTATATGGCTACACCTTC
TRBV7-2	many	-	TRBJ1-2	CASSGSGLYGYTF	TGTGCCAGCAGCGGCAGTGGCCTCTATGGCTACACCTTC
TRBV4-2	-	-	TRBJ2-5	CASSPKETQYF	TGTGCCAGCAGCCCGAAAGAGACCCAGTACTTC
TRBV7-9	-	-	TRBJ2-5	CASSLGMSGQETQYF	TGTGCCAGCAGCTTAGGAATGAGTGGCCAAGAGACCCAGTACTTC
TRBV29-1	many	TRBD1	TRBJ1-1	CSVEGTGGFRDEAFF	TGCAGCGTTGAAGGGACAGGGGGTTTTAGGGATGAAGCTTTCTTT
TRBV5-1	few	-	TRBJ2-5	CASSLQTGQGGTQYF	TGCGCCAGCAGCTTGCAGACGGGTCAGGGAGGGACCCAGTACTTC
TRBV5-1	many	-	TRBJ1-2	CASSLRGHGYGYTF	TGCGCCAGCAGCTTGAGGGGACATGGCTATGGCTACACCTTC
TRBV14	-	-	TRBJ1-1	CASSQGFRGENTEAFF	TGTGCCAGCAGCCAAGGGTTTCGGGGAGAGAACACTGAAGCTTTCTTT
TRBV5-1	many	-	TRBJ2-5	CASSSGTPRETQYF	TGCGCCAGCAGTTCCGGGACTCCCAGAGAGACCCAGTACTTC
TRBV5-1	many	TRBD1	TRBJ2-3	CASSSRQGDSDTQYF	TGCGCCAGCAGCTCCCGACAGGGAGACTCGGATACGCAGTATTTT
TRBV3-1	-	-	TRBJ1-4	CASSYRGLWYEKLFF	TGTGCCAGCAGCTATAGAGGGTTGTGGTATGAAAAACTGTTTTTT
TRBV2	many	-	TRBJ1-5	CASTQPEGPQHF	TGTGCCAGCACCCAACCCGAGGGGCCCCAGCATTTT
TRBV19	many	-	TRBJ1-4	CASSTRFGEKLFF	TGTGCCAGTAGTACCCGTTTTGGTGAAAAACTGTTTTTT
TRBV2	few	-	TRBJ1-5	CASSERPPGVGNQPQHF	TGTGCCAGCAGTGAACGACCGCCGGGGGTCGGCAATCAGCCCCAGCATTTT
TRBV5-4	few	-	TRBJ1-6	CASGLGDKYSPLHF	TGTGCCAGCGGGCTGGGGGATAAGTACTCACCCCTCCACTTT
TRBV7-3	-	TRBD2	TRBJ2-1	CASSSTTSGTYNEQFF	TGTGCCAGCAGCTCAACAACTAGCGGGACCTACAATGAGCAGTTCTTC
TRBV30	few	-	TRBJ1-6	CAWGRGESPLHF	TGTGCCTGGGGCAGGGGTGAATCACCCCTCCACTTT
TRBV27	-	-	TRBJ1-1	CASKAGGMNTEAFF	TGTGCCAGCAAAGCGGGGGGAATGAACACTGAAGCTTTCTTT